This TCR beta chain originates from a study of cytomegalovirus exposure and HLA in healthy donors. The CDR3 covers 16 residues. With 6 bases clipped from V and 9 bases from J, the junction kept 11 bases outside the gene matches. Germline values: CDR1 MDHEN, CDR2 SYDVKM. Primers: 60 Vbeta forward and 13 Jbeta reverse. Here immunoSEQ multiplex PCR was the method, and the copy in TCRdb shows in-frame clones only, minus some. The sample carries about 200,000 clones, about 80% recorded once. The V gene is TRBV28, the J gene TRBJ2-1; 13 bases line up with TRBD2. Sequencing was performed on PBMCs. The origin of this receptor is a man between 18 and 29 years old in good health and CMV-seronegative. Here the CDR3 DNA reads TGTGCCAGCAGACTCCCGCAAGGGACTAGCGGGACTGAGCAGTTCTTC. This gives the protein CASRLPQGTSGTEQFF.